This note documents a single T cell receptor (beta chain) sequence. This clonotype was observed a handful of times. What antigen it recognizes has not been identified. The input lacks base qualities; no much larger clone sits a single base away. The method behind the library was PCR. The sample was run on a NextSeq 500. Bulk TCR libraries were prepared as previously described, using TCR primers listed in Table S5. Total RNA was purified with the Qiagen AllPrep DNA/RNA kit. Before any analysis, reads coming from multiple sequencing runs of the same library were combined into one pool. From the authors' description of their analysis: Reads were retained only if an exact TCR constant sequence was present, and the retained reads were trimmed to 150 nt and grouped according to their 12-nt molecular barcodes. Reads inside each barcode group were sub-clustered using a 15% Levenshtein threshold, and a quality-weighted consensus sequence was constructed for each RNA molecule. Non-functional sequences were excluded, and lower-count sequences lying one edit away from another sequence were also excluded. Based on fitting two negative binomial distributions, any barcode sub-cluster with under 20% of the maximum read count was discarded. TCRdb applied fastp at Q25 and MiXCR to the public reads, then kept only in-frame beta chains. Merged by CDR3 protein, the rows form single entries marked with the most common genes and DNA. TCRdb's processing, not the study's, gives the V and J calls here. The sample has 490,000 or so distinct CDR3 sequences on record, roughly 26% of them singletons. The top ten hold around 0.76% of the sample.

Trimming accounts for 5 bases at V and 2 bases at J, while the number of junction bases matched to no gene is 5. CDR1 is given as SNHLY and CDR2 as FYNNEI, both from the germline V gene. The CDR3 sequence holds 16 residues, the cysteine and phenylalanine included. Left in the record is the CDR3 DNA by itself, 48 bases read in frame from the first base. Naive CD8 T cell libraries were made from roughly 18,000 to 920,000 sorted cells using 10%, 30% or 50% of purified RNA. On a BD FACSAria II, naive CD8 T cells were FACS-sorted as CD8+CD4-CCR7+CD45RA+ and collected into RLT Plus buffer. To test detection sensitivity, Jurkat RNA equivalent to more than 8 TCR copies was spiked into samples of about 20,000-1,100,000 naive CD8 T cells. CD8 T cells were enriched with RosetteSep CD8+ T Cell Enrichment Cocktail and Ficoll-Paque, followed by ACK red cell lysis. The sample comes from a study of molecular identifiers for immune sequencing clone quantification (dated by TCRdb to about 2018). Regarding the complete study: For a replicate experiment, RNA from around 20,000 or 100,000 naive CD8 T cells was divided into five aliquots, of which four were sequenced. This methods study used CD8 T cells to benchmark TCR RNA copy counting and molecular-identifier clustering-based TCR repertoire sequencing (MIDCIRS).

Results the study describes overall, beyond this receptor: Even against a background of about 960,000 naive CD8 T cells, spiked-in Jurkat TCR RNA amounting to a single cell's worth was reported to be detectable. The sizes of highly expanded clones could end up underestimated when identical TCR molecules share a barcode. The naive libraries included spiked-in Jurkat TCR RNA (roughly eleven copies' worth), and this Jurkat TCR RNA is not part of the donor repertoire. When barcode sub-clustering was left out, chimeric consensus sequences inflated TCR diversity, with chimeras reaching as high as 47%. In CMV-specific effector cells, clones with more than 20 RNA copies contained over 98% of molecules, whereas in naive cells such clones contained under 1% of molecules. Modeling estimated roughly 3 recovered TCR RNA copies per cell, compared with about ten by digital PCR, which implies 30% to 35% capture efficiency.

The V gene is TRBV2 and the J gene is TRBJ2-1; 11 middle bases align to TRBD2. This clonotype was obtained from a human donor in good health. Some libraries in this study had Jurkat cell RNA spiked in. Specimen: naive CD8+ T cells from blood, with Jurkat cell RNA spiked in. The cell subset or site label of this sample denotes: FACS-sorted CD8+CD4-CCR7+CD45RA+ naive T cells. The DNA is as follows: TGTGCCAGCAGTCTTCTAGCGGGGGGACCCTACAATGAGCAGTTCTTC. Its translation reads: CASSLLAGGPYNEQFF.